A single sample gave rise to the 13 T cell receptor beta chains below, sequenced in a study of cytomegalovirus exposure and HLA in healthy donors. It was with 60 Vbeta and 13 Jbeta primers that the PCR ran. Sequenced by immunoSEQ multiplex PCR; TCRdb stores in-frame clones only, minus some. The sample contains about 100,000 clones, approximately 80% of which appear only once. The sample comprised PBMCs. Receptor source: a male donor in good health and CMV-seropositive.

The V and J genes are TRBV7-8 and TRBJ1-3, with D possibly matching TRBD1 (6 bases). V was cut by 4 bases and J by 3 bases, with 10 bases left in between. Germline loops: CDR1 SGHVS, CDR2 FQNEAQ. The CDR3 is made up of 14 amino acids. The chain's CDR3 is CASSSPTGGNTIYF. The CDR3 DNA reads TGTGCCAGCAGCTCGCCGACAGGTGGAAACACCATATATTTT.

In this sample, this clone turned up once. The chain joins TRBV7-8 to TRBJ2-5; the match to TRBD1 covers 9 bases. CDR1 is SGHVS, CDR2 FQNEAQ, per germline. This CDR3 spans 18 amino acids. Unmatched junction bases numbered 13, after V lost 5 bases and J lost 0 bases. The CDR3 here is CASSIRQGEGLYQETQYF. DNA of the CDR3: TGTGCCAGCAGCATTCGACAGGGGGAAGGCCTGTACCAAGAGACCCAGTACTTC.

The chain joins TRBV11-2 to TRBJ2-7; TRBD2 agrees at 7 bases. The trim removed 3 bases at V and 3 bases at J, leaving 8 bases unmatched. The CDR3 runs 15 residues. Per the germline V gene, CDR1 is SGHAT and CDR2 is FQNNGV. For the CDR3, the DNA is TGTGCCAGCAGCTTGGCGGATCGCGGGGGCTACGAGCAGTACTTC. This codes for CASSLADRGGYEQYF.

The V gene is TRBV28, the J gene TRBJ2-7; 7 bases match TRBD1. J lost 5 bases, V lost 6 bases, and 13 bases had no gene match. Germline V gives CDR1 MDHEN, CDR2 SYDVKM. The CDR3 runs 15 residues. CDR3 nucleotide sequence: TGTGCCAGCAGCCTCCGGGACAGACACCTCAACGAGCAGTACTTC. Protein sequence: CASSLRDRHLNEQYF.

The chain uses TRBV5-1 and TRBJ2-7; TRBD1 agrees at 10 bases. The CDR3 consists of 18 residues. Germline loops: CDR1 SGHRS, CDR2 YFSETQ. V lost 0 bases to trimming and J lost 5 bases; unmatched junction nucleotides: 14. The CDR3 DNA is TGCGCCAGCAGCTTGGAAGGTCGCAGCGGACAGGGGGTCGACGAGCAGTACTTC. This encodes CASSLEGRSGQGVDEQYF.

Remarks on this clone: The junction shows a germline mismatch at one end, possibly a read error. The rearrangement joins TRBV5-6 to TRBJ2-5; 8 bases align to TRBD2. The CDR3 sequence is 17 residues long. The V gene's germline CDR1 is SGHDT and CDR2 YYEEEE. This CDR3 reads CASTLYLERERVEIQYF. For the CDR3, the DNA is TGTGCCAGCACCTTATACTTAGAGCGGGAGCGGGTTGAGATCCAGTACTTC.

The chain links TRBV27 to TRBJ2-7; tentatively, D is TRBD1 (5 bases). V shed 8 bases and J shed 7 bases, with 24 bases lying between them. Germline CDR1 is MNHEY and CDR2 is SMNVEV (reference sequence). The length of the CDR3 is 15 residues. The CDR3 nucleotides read TGTGCCAGCGCCGTCCTTGGGGCCAGGGCCCAAGAGCAGTACTTC. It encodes CASAVLGARAQEQYF.

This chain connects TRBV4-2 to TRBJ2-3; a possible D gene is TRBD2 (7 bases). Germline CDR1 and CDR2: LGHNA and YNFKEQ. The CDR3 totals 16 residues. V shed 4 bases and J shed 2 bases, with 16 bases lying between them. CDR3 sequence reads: CASSPEGRGNTDTQYF. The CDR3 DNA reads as TGTGCCAGCAGCCCCGAAGGGAGGGGGAACACAGATACGCAGTATTTT.

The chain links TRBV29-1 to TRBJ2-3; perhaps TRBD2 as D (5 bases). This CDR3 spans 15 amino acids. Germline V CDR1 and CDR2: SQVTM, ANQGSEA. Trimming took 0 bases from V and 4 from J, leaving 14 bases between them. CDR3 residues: CSVEDHRGMADTQYF. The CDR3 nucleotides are TGCAGCGTTGAAGATCACCGGGGAATGGCAGATACGCAGTATTTT.

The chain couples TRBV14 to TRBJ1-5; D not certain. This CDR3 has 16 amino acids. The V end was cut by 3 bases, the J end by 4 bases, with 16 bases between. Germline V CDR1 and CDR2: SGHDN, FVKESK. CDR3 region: CASSQSSYGINQPQHF. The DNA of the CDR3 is TGTGCCAGCAGCCAGTCATCCTACGGGATTAATCAGCCCCAGCATTTT.

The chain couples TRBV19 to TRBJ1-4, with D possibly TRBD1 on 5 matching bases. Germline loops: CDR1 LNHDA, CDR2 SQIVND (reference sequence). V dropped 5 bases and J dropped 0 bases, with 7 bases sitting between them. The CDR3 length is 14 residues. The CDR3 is CASSPTATNEKLFF. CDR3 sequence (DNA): TGTGCCAGTAGTCCGACAGCAACTAATGAAAAACTGTTTTTT.

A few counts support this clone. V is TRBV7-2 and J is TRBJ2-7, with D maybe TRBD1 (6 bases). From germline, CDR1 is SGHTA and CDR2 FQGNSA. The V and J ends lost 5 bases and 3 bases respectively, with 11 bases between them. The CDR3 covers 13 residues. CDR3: CASSVGQIYEQYF. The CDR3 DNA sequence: TGTGCCAGCAGCGTAGGACAGATCTACGAGCAGTACTTC.

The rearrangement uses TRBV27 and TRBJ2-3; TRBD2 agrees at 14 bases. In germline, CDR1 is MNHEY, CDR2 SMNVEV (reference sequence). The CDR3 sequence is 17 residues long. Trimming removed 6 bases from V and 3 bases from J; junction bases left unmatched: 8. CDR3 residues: CASRTGTSGSKTDTQYF. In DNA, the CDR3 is TGTGCCAGCAGGACCGGGACTAGCGGGAGTAAAACAGATACGCAGTATTTT.